This T cell receptor beta chain was documented in a study of cytomegalovirus exposure and HLA in healthy donors. Across the whole study: In a later analysis, the roughly 120 validation repertoires were reported to have used the same platform as the roughly 730 first-cohort repertoires.

Regarding the study as a whole: The tendency of first-cohort TCR clusters to co-occur in the roughly 110 validation repertoires was identified by a subsequent analysis. In vitro confirmation showed three CMV-associated chains to be CMV antigen specific.

A note on this clone: Its antigen remains unknown.

Losses at the gene ends were 7 bases for V and 0 bases for J; bases not matched to a gene: 3. The germline gives CDR1 SQVTM, CDR2 ANQGSEA. The CDR3 contains 12 residues. Here immunoSEQ multiplex PCR was the method, and the copy in TCRdb shows in-frame clones only, minus some. The table shows 150,000 or so clones, with just under 90% occurring only once. The V and J genes are TRBV29-1 and TRBJ2-7, with 7 bases matching TRBD2. Sequencing was performed on PBMCs. The TCR comes from a woman aged 25-40 years in good health and CMV-seropositive. The CDR3 protein is CSAGTTSYEQYF. Written as DNA, the CDR3 is TGCAGCGCCGGGACTACCTCCTACGAGCAGTACTTC.